This entry features one T cell receptor beta chain sequence. In the authors' workflow: Cell counts per sample came from amplifying reference gene primers. Here immunoSEQ multiplex PCR was the method, and the copy in TCRdb shows in-frame clones only, minus some. That table is the source of V, J and clone size, and D and trimming were worked out from the DNA. The sample lists some 70,000 clones; less than 95% were seen once. The sample originates from a study of blood T cell repertoires in COVID-19. Study context: Acute-phase and convalescent COVID-19 samples originated in the United States, Italy and Spain.

This CDR3 comprises 16 residues. CDR1 is SGDLS, CDR2 YYNGEE, per germline. V lost 0 bases and J 4 bases, leaving 16 bases between the germline ends. Sequenced material: peripheral blood. The rearrangement uses TRBV9 and TRBJ1-2, with a weak D call TRBD1 (6 bases). The source is a man aged 45-65 years with COVID-19, enrolled during active disease. This CDR3 reads CASSVDFRGPSYGYTF. CDR3 nucleotide sequence: TGTGCCAGCAGCGTAGATTTCAGGGGTCCCTCCTATGGCTACACCTTC.